This T cell receptor (beta chain) was found in a study of blood T cell repertoires in COVID-19. At the level of the study: Sources were T cells, B-cell-depleted T cells, or PBMCs; the material itself was cDNA or gDNA.

In germline, CDR1 is LNHDA, CDR2 SQIVND (reference sequence). This CDR3 region has 15 residues. V was trimmed by 3 bases and J by 7 bases, leaving 16 bases between them. In the original workflow: Quantification of nucleated cells was approximated via reference gene primer amplification. Only in-frame clones appear in the TCRdb table, and some are missing; sequencing was by immunoSEQ multiplex PCR. D and trimming come from the DNA, and the V and J calls and clone size come from that table. The table lists about 160,000 clones, approximately 85% of them singletons, with 1% to 1.2% in the top ten. The origin of this receptor is a man in his forties with acute or convalescent COVID-19. The V and J genes are TRBV19 and TRBJ2-1; TRBD1 is a possible D gene (6 bases). Material for sequencing was peripheral blood. The CDR3 region is CASSIRGHQGNEQFF. Here the CDR3 DNA reads TGTGCCAGTAGTATCCGGGGACACCAAGGGAATGAGCAGTTCTTC. Full variable domain (missing parts from reference TRBV19 and TRBJ2-1): DGGITQSPKYLFRKEGQNVTLSCEQNLNHDAMYWYRQDPGQGLRLIYYSQIVNDFQKGDIAEGYSVSREKKESFPLTVTSAQKNPTAFYLCASSIRGHQGNEQFFGPGTRLTVL.